Following are 27 T cell receptor beta chains from one sample sequenced in a study of CD8 T cells in ankylosing spondylitis. TCRdb redid the calling of the 5' RACE reads with MiXCR, one entry per CDR3 protein. In the table there are 300,000 to 400,000 distinct CDR3 sequences, roughly 15% of which are singletons. What was sequenced was blood, either unsorted or a sorted T cell fraction (not recorded which). The receptor set was obtained from a male donor with ankylosing spondylitis or in good health (not recorded which).

This clonotype was counted between two and nine times. The chain has TRBV29-1 and TRBJ1-4; perhaps TRBD1 as D (5 bases). The CDR3 spans 13 residues. Germline V CDR1 and CDR2: SQVTM, ANQGSEA. Trimming left V 5 bases short and J 2 bases short, with 9 bases between. DNA of the CDR3: TGCAGCGTTATCGGGGGGACTAATGAAAAACTGTTTTTT. This encodes CSVIGGTNEKLFF.

This clonotype was recorded a few times. The CDR3 coding sequence is TGTGCCAGTAGTAGAACCGGGGACCGGACCTACGAGCAGTACTTC. Protein: CASSRTGDRTYEQYF. This sequence joins TRBV19 and TRBJ2-7, with D perhaps TRBD1 or TRBD2 (5 bases each). Looked up from germline, CDR1 is LNHDA and CDR2 is SQIVND (reference sequence). This CDR3 spans 15 amino acids. The V end lost 4 bases, the J end lost 2 bases, and 15 bases lay between the germline ends.

V usage is TRBV30 and J usage is TRBJ2-7; D perhaps matches TRBD1 (5 bases). CDR1 and CDR2 from the germline V gene are GTSNPN and SVGIG (reference sequence). V was cut by 8 bases and J by 1 base, with 12 bases left in between. The CDR3 extends over 12 amino acids. The CDR3 DNA is TGTGCCCTTGCTGGGGCGTCCTACGAGCAGTACTTC. The encoded protein is CALAGASYEQYF.

This clonotype was observed a few times. This sequence joins TRBV12-3 or TRBV12-4 and TRBJ1-2, with 11 positions matching TRBD1. Trimming took 7 bases from V and 8 from J; bases not matched to a gene: 9. This CDR3 has 14 amino acids. CDR3 DNA: TGTGCCAGCACCCTCGCCCGGGACAGGGGGGGCTACACCTTC. This codes for CASTLARDRGGYTF.

The chain carries TRBV11-2 and TRBJ2-2, with D maybe TRBD1 (7 bases). Trimming removed 6 bases from V and 5 bases from J, with 16 bases in between. The CDR3 totals 15 residues. CDR1 is SGHAT and CDR2 is FQNNGV in the germline V gene. The CDR3: CASRATGAGTGELFF. CDR3 in DNA: TGTGCCAGCAGGGCCACAGGGGCGGGAACCGGGGAGCTGTTTTTT.

This chain uses TRBV5-6 with TRBJ2-6, with D hard to call. The V gene lost 7 bases and the J gene lost 0 bases, with 8 bases spanning the gap. The CDR3 totals 14 residues. CDR1 is SGHDT, CDR2 YYEEEE, per germline. CDR3 coding DNA: TGTGCCAGCCTACACCCCTCTGGGGCCAACGTCCTGACTTTC. Amino acids: CASLHPSGANVLTF.

This clonotype was detected many times. One end of the junction does not line up with germline, which may come from a read error. The rearrangement links TRBV12-3 or TRBV12-4 to TRBJ1-5, with D possibly TRBD1 on 5 matching bases. The CDR3 has 14 amino acids. In nucleotides, the CDR3 is TGCGCCAGCAGCTCCGGAGGGGGCAATCAGCCCCAGCATTTT. It codes for CASSSGGGNQPQHF.

This clonotype was observed a handful of times. This chain connects TRBV7-9 to TRBJ2-4; TRBD2 might be the D (6 bases). Germline CDR1 is SEHNR and CDR2 is FQNEAQ (reference sequence). The CDR3 extends over 16 amino acids. The V and J ends lost 1 base and 1 base respectively, with 11 bases between them. CDR3 coding DNA: TGTGCCAGCAGCTTAGGTGGGGGGAACGCCAAAAACATTCAGTACTTC. It encodes CASSLGGGNAKNIQYF.

This chain uses TRBV19 with TRBJ1-1; tentatively, D is TRBD1 (5 bases). The CDR3 has 15 amino acids. Germline V lookup: CDR1 LNHDA, CDR2 SQIVND (reference sequence). The V end was cut by 1 base, the J end by 3 bases, with 12 bases between. The CDR3 is CASSIGSRGHTEAFF. The CDR3 coding sequence is TGTGCCAGTAGTATAGGGTCTCGGGGCCACACTGAAGCTTTCTTT.

The CDR3 DNA follows: TGTGCCAGCAGTTCCCCCTCGACTAGTGACAATGAGCAGTTCTTC. It yields the protein CASSSPSTSDNEQFF. The rearrangement links TRBV6-5 to TRBJ2-1; TRBD2 might be the D (6 bases). The CDR3 runs 15 residues. Trimming left V 4 bases short and J 5 bases short, with 15 bases between. The V gene's germline CDR1 is MNHEY and CDR2 SVGAGI.

Details on this clonotype: One junction end disagrees with the germline gene, perhaps due to a read error. The chain links TRBV7-9 to TRBJ2-1; D perhaps matches TRBD1 (6 bases). Germline V CDR1 and CDR2: SEHNR, FQNEAQ (reference sequence). There are 14 residues in the CDR3. CDR3 region: CASSPGTPYSEQFF. The CDR3 DNA follows: TGTGCCAGCAGCCCAGGGACACCCTACAGTGAGCAGTTCTTC.

The gene calls are TRBV12-3 or TRBV12-4 and TRBJ1-5; D is uncertain. The CDR3 sequence is 13 residues long. Trimming left V 5 bases short and J 6 bases short, with 11 bases between. The CDR3 reads CASSRHEGQPQHF. The CDR3 nucleotides are TGTGCCAGCAGTAGACATGAAGGTCAGCCCCAGCATTTT.

This clonotype was observed at least ten times. The chain joins TRBV20-1 to TRBJ2-3; D uncertain. With 2 bases removed from V and 2 bases from J, the gap between germline ends came to 8 bases. The CDR3 length is 13 residues. Germline-derived CDR1 and CDR2 are DFQATT and SNEGSKA (reference sequence). CDR3 nucleotides: TGCAGTGCTAGACTTGAGCCCACAGATACGCAGTATTTT. As protein: CSARLEPTDTQYF.

The chain joins TRBV7-9 to TRBJ2-1; 11 bases line up with TRBD1. J was trimmed by 7 bases and V by 3 bases; bases with no gene match: 5. Germline CDR1 and CDR2: SEHNR and FQNEAQ (reference sequence). The CDR3 spans 15 residues. This CDR3 is CASSLPGQGENEQFF. CDR3 nucleotide sequence: TGTGCCAGCAGCTTGCCGGGACAGGGGGAGAATGAGCAGTTCTTC. The whole variable domain, remainder taken from reference TRBV7-9 and TRBJ2-1, is DTGVSQNPRHKITKRGQNVTFRCDPISEHNRLYWYRQTLGQGPEFLTYFQNEAQLEKSRLLSDRFSAERPKGSFSTLEIQRTEQGDSAMYLCASSLPGQGENEQFFGPGTRLTVL.

This clonotype was recorded many times. The V call is TRBV12-3 or TRBV12-4, the J call TRBJ1-1; 9 bases agree with TRBD1. The trim removed 4 bases at V and 5 bases at J, leaving 5 bases unmatched. The CDR3 extends over 14 amino acids. In nucleotides, the CDR3 is TGTGCCAGCAGTTCGGGACAGGGCGGAACTGAAGCTTTCTTT. This translates into CASSSGQGGTEAFF.

The CDR3 spells CSAELAGATDTQYF. The CDR3 bases are TGCAGTGCTGAACTAGCGGGTGCCACAGATACGCAGTATTTT. The chain is built from TRBV20-1 and TRBJ2-3; 9 bases are a match to TRBD2. The CDR3 has 14 amino acids. Unmatched junction bases numbered 5, after V lost 5 bases and J lost 2 bases. CDR1 and CDR2 (germline): DFQATT, SNEGSKA (reference sequence).

This clonotype showed up just a few times. The CDR3 loop reads CASTSTGYNQPQHF. The CDR3 coding sequence is TGTGCCAGCACATCTACAGGGTATAATCAGCCCCAGCATTTT. V is TRBV6-1 and J is TRBJ1-5; D perhaps matches TRBD1 (6 bases). The CDR3 contains 14 residues. Germline CDR1 is MNHNS and CDR2 is SASEGT. V was shortened by 7 bases and J by 4 bases, with 14 bases between the two germline ends.

Only a few counts were recorded for this clonotype. This rearrangement joins TRBV4-1 to TRBJ2-3; 12 bases are shared with TRBD2. The V and J ends lost 5 bases and 0 bases, in that order; junction bases with no gene match: 9. This CDR3 region has 18 residues. Germline CDR1 and CDR2: MGHRA and YSYEKL. As DNA, the CDR3 is TGCGCCAGCAGCGTGACTAGCGGGAGTAGTGGGAGCACAGATACGCAGTATTTT. Translating gives CASSVTSGSSGSTDTQYF.

This sequence joins TRBV5-1 and TRBJ2-3, with D perhaps matching TRBD1 or TRBD2 (7 bases each). Trimming removed 0 bases from V and 3 bases from J, with 14 bases in between. CDR1 and CDR2 from the germline V gene are SGHRS and YFSETQ. This CDR3 is built from 16 residues. In DNA form, the CDR3 reads TGCGCCAGCAGCTTGGGGGAGGGGGCGAGGACAGATACGCAGTATTTT. Translated, it gives CASSLGEGARTDTQYF.

This clonotype appeared a few times. This sequence joins TRBV7-9 and TRBJ1-1, with 9 bases identical to TRBD1. Germline values: CDR1 SEHNR, CDR2 FQNEAQ (reference sequence). V shed 8 bases and J 0 bases; nucleotides not matched to a gene: 7. CDR3 length: 15 residues. The chain's CDR3 is CASGQGQGLNTEAFF. CDR3 DNA: TGTGCCAGCGGGCAGGGACAGGGCTTGAACACTGAAGCTTTCTTT.

This clonotype was counted many times. The chain employs TRBV12-3 or TRBV12-4 and TRBJ1-4, with D possibly being TRBD1 (6 bases). The germline V and J ends were trimmed by 5 bases and 8 bases, with 9 bases remaining between them. The CDR3 length is 12 residues. CDR3: CASSDDREKLFF. The CDR3 DNA reads as TGTGCCAGCAGTGATGACAGGGAAAAACTGTTTTTT.

The chain is built from TRBV11-2 and TRBJ2-7; D ambiguous. This CDR3 contains 14 residues. Germline assignment: CDR1 SGHAT and CDR2 FQNNGV. Deletions cut 1 base from V and 3 bases from J, with 10 bases between. This chain's CDR3 is CASSLVGNLYEQYF. Written as DNA, the CDR3 is TGTGCCAGCAGCTTAGTGGGTAATCTCTACGAGCAGTACTTC.

The J gene is TRBJ2-5, the V gene TRBV5-1; the D is unclear. The germline CDR1 and CDR2 sequences are SGHRS and YFSETQ. The CDR3 consists of 14 residues. V was cut by 0 bases and J by 1 base, with 7 bases left in between. This chain's CDR3 is CASSLAAFQETQYF. CDR3 nucleotide sequence: TGCGCCAGCAGCTTGGCTGCTTTCCAAGAGACCCAGTACTTC. Looking up the rest from reference TRBV5-1 and TRBJ2-5 gives the full variable domain: KAGVTQTPRYLIKTRGQQVTLSCSPISGHRSVSWYQQTPGQGLQFLFEYFSETQRNKGNFPGRFSGRQFSNSRSEMNVSTLELGDSALYLCASSLAAFQETQYFGPGTRLLVL.

This clonotype turned up a few times. The CDR3 DNA reads as TGTGCCAGCGGGGTTGGGAACACTGAAGCTTTCTTT. Residues: CASGVGNTEAFF. The rearrangement uses TRBV25-1 and TRBJ1-1; D is undetermined. This CDR3 is 12 amino acids long. Looked up from germline, CDR1 is MGHDK and CDR2 is SYGVNS. Trimming stripped 8 bases from V and 1 base from J, with 8 bases between.

V gene TRBV27 combines with J gene TRBJ2-5; TRBD2 matches 9 bases. The CDR3 totals 16 residues. Per germline, CDR1 MNHEY and CDR2 SMNVEV (reference sequence). With V trimmed by 5 bases and J by 2 bases, 9 bases remained unmatched. The CDR3 DNA is TGTGCCAGCAGTGCCCTAATGACTAGCGGTCAAGAGACCCAGTACTTC. This sequence encodes CASSALMTSGQETQYF.

This clonotype was counted between two and nine times. J is TRBJ2-7 and V is TRBV7-7; 13 bases line up with TRBD2. The ends lost 5 bases at V and 2 bases at J; junction bases unmatched: 3. Germline assignment: CDR1 SSHAT and CDR2 FNYEAQ (reference sequence). This CDR3 comprises 15 residues. CDR3 protein: CASSAGLAGAYEQYF. For the CDR3, the DNA is TGTGCCAGCAGCGCTGGACTAGCGGGGGCCTACGAGCAGTACTTC.

This clonotype appeared a few times. This chain uses TRBV7-8 with TRBJ2-1; D is possibly TRBD1 or TRBD2 (5 bases each). The CDR3 contains 15 residues. V was shortened by 1 base and J by 7 bases, with 14 bases between the two germline ends. In germline, CDR1 is SGHVS, CDR2 FQNEAQ. CDR3 sequence reads: CASSLVEGPANEQFF. The DNA of the CDR3 is TGTGCCAGCAGCTTAGTAGAGGGACCGGCGAATGAGCAGTTCTTC.